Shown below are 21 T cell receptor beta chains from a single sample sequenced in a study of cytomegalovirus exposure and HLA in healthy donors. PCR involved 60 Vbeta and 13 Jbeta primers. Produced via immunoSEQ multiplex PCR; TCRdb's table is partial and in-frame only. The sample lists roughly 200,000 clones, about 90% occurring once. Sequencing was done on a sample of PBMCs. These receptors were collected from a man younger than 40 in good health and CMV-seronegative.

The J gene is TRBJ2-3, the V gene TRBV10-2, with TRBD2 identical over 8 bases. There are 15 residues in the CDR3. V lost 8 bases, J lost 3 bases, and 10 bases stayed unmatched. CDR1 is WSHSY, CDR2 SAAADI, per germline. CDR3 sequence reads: CASQRAGEGTDTQYF. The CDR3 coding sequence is TGCGCCAGCCAGAGAGCGGGGGAGGGTACAGATACGCAGTATTTT.

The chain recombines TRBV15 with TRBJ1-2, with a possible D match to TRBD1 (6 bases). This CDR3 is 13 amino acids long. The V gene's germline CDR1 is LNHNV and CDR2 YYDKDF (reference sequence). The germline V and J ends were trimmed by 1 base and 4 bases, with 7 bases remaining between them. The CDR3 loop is CATSRVTGYGYTF. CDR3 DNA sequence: TGTGCCACCAGCAGAGTGACAGGCTATGGCTACACCTTC.

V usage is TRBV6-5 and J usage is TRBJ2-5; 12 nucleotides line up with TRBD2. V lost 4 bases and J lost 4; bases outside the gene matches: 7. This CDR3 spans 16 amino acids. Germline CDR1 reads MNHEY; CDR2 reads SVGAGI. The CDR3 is CASSSLPSGGGETQYF. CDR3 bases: TGTGCCAGCAGTTCGCTTCCTAGCGGGGGGGGAGAGACCCAGTACTTC.

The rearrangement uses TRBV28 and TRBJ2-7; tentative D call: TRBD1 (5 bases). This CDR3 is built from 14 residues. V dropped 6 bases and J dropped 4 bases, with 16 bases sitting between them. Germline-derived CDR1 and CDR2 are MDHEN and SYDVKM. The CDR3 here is CASRSSTAGYEQYF. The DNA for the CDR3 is TGTGCCAGCAGATCTTCGACAGCCGGGTACGAGCAGTACTTC.

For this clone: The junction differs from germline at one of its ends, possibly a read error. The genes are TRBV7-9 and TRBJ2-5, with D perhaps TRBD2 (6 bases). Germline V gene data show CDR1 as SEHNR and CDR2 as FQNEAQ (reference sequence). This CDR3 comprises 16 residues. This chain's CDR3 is CSSSFAGHGGQETQYF. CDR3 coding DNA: TGTTCCAGCAGCTTCGCCGGGCACGGGGGCCAAGAGACCCAGTACTTC.

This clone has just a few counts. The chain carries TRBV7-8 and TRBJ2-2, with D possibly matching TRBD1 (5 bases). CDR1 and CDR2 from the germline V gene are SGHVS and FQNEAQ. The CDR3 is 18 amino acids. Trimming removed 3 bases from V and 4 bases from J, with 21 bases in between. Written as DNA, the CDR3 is TGTGCCAGCAGCTTGGGGCGAAGGGGCGGCCGTGGCACCGGGGAGCTGTTTTTT. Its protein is CASSLGRRGGRGTGELFF.

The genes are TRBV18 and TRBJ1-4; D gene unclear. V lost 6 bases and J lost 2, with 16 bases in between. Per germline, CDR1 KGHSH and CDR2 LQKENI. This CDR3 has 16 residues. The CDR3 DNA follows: TGTGCCAGCTCGGTGGTAGCGGGTACGACTAATGAAAAACTGTTTTTT. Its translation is CASSVVAGTTNEKLFF.

The CDR3 is CASSESGQGWSNQPQHF. In DNA, the CDR3 is TGTGCCAGCAGTGAATCGGGACAGGGGTGGAGCAATCAGCCCCAGCATTTT. V and J are TRBV25-1 and TRBJ1-5, with 10 bases fitting TRBD1. V was clipped by 1 base and J by 1 base; unmatched bases: 4. CDR1 and CDR2 (germline): MGHDK, SYGVNS. This CDR3 spans 17 amino acids.

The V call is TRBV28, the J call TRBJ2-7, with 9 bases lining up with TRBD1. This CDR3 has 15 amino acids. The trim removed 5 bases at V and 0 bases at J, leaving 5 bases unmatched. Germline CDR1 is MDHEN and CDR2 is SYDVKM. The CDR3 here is CASSPGQGSSYEQYF. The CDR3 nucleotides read TGTGCCAGCAGTCCAGGACAGGGGTCCTCCTACGAGCAGTACTTC.

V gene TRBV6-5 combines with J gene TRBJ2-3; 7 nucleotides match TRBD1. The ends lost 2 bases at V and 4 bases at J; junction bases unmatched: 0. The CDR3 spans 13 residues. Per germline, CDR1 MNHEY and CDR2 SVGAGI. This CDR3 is CASSYGTADTQYF. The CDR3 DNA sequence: TGTGCCAGCAGTTACGGGACAGCAGATACGCAGTATTTT.

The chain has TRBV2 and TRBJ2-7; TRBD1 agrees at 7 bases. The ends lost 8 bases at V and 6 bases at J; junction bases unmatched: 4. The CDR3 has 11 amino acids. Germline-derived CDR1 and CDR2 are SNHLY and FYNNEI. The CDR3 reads CASLTGTEQYF. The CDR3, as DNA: TGTGCCAGCCTGACAGGGACCGAGCAGTACTTC.

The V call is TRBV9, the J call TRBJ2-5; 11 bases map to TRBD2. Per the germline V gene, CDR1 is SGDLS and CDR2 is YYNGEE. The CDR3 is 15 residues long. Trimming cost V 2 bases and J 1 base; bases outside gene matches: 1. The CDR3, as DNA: TGTGCCAGCAGCGTCCTAGCGGGAGGCCAAGAGACCCAGTACTTC. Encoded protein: CASSVLAGGQETQYF. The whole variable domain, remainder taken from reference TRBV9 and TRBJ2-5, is DSGVTQTPKHLITATGQRVTLRCSPRSGDLSVYWYQQSLDQGLQFLIQYYNGEERAKGNILERFSAQQFPDLHSELNLSSLELGDSALYFCASSVLAGGQETQYFGPGTRLLVL.

CDR3 loop: CASGSTSGTSEQFF. CDR3 DNA: TGTGCCAGCGGGAGCACTAGCGGGACTAGTGAGCAGTTCTTC. The chain recombines TRBV27 with TRBJ2-1; TRBD2 agrees at 10 bases. The germline V gene has CDR1 MNHEY and CDR2 SMNVEV (reference sequence). Losses at the gene ends were 8 bases for V and 9 bases for J; bases not matched to a gene: 10. The CDR3 sequence is 14 residues long.

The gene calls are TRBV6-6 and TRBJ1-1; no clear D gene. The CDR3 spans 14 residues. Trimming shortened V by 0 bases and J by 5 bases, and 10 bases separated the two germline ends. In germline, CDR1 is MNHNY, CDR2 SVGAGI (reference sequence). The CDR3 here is CASSYSRPRTEAFF. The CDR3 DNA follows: TGTGCCAGCAGTTACTCCCGACCGCGGACTGAAGCTTTCTTT.

The CDR3 region is CASSEALRGVKETQYF. The CDR3 region has the DNA TGTGCCAGCAGTGAAGCTCTGCGGGGGGTGAAAGAGACCCAGTACTTC. The rearrangement joins TRBV6-1 to TRBJ2-5; TRBD2 aligns across 8 bases. The V and J ends lost 0 bases and 3 bases, in that order; junction bases with no gene match: 6. CDR1 is MNHNS, CDR2 SASEGT, per germline. The CDR3 sequence is 16 residues long.

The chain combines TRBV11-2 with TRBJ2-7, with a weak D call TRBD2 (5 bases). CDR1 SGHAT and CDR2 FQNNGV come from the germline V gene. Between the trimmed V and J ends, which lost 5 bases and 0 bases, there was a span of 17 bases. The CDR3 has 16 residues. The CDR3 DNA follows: TGTGCCAGCAGCCCCTTAGCGCGCCGAAGCTCCTACGAGCAGTACTTC. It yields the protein CASSPLARRSSYEQYF.

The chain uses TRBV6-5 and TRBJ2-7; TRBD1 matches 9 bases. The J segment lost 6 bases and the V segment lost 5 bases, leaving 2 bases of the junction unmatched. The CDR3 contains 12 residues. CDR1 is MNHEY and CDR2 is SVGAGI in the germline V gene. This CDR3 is CASSKTGGEQYF. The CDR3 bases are TGTGCCAGCAGTAAGACAGGGGGCGAGCAGTACTTC.

Here the CDR3 reads CASSSRTGRTGELFF. The CDR3 DNA reads as TGCGCCAGCAGCTCCCGGACGGGGAGGACCGGGGAGCTGTTTTTT. The rearrangement joins TRBV5-1 to TRBJ2-2, with D maybe TRBD2 (6 bases). CDR1 is SGHRS and CDR2 is YFSETQ in the germline V gene. This CDR3 comprises 15 residues. V was clipped by 3 bases and J by 5 bases, with 14 bases between them. Combining the CDR3 with reference TRBV5-1 and TRBJ2-2 gives the whole variable domain KAGVTQTPRYLIKTRGQQVTLSCSPISGHRSVSWYQQTPGQGLQFLFEYFSETQRNKGNFPGRFSGRQFSNSRSEMNVSTLELGDSALYLCASSSRTGRTGELFFGEGSRLTVL.

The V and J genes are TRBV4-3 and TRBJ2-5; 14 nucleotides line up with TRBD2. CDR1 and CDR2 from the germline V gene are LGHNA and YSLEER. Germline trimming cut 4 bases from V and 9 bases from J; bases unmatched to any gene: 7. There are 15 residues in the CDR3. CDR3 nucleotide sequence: TGCGCCAGCAGCCCCGGACTAGCGGGGGGCTCGCCCCAGTACTTC. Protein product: CASSPGLAGGSPQYF.

CDR3: CASSRGGVHEQYF. The CDR3, as DNA: TGTGCCAGCAGCCGAGGGGGGGTCCACGAGCAGTACTTC. V usage is TRBV6-5 and J usage is TRBJ2-7; possibly TRBD2 for D (7 bases). Per the germline V gene, CDR1 is MNHEY and CDR2 is SVGAGI. This CDR3 is 13 amino acids long. Deletions cut 6 bases from V and 5 bases from J, with 14 bases between.

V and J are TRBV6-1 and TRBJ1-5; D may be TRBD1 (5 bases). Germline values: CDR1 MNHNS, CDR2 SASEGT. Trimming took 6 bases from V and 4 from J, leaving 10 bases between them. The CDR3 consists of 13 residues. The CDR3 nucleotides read TGTGCCAGCAGCTCGACAGAAAATCAGCCCCAGCATTTT. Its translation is CASSSTENQPQHF.